This TCR beta chain appears in the sequencing data of a study of preoperative IRX-2 immunotherapy in early breast cancer. Indicated treatment: preoperative locoregional IRX-2 cytokine immunotherapy. V was pared by 4 bases and J by 12 bases, with 19 bases between. The V gene's germline CDR1 is SGHRS and CDR2 YFSETQ. The CDR3 is 14 amino acids. The repertoire was sequenced with immunoSEQ multiplex PCR; TCRdb's copy has only in-frame clones and lacks some. There are about 37,000 clones in the sample; roughly 82% occur only once, and nearly 1.5% lies in the top ten. This rearrangement joins TRBV5-1 to TRBJ1-4, with D possibly matching TRBD1 (5 bases). The TCR sequence derives from a human donor with breast cancer. Material: lymph node tissue, obtained after IRX-2 immunotherapy. The CDR3 loop is CASSTTVPRSELFF. CDR3 nucleotide sequence: TGCGCCAGCAGCACGACAGTCCCCCGGTCGGAACTGTTTTTT.